The source of this TCR beta chain is a study of blood T cell repertoires in COVID-19. Trimming stripped 0 bases from V and 5 bases from J, with 10 bases between. The germline gives CDR1 ENHRY, CDR2 SYGVKD. This CDR3 spans 14 amino acids. Repertoires were generated with immunoSEQ multiplex PCR, while TCRdb's copy carries only in-frame clones and drops some. The sample yields over 100,000 clones, about nine tenths seen once. During active infection, Seattle patients enrolled and were then monitored through disease. This TCR derives from a woman in her 50s with COVID-19, enrolled during active disease. Sequenced: peripheral blood. The chain couples TRBV10-3 to TRBJ2-5; D unclear. This CDR3 is CAISESLGMETQYF. The CDR3 coding sequence is TGTGCCATCAGTGAGTCGCTGGGCATGGAGACCCAGTACTTC.